Listed below are T cell receptor beta chains from one sample, sequenced in a study of response to subunit inactivated influenza vaccine. Each CDR3 protein gets one entry after TCRdb re-called the RT-PCR reads with MiXCR. The sample lists 650,000 to 800,000 distinct CDR3 sequences; over 11% were seen once. Sample: PBMCs from blood, taken about 14 days before vaccination. The receptor source for this set is a man aged 50 to 59 who received an inactivated influenza vaccine. CDR3s include the opening cysteine and the closing phenylalanine or tryptophan. D genes are given only for firm matches. Rows may omit the clone size; those that give it use once, few, many or a size class.

d_gene: -
j_gene: TRBJ2-2
abundance: few
v_gene: TRBV11-1
CDR3nt: TGTGCCAGCACCCTGGTATGGGGGAACACCGGGGAGCTGTTTTTT
CDR3aa: CASTLVWGNTGELFF

d_gene: TRBD1
j_gene: TRBJ2-3
abundance: few
v_gene: TRBV7-2
CDR3nt: TGTGCCAGCAGCTTCGCCACAGGGGCAGATACGCAGTATTTT
CDR3aa: CASSFATGADTQYF

d_gene: TRBD2
j_gene: TRBJ2-2
abundance: many
v_gene: TRBV28
CDR3nt: TGTGCCAGCAGTCCCGGACTAGCGGGGAGGTCGGACACCGGGGAGCTGTTTTTT
CDR3aa: CASSPGLAGRSDTGELFF

d_gene: -
j_gene: TRBJ2-1
abundance: -
v_gene: TRBV12-3/TRBV12-4
CDR3nt: TGTGCCAGCACTTTACACCCCAATGGCCCTAATGAGCAGTTCTTC
CDR3aa: CASTLHPNGPNEQFF

d_gene: -
j_gene: TRBJ1-1
abundance: -
v_gene: TRBV7-8
CDR3nt: TGTGCCAGCAGCGTTAGAAGGGCGAACACTGAAGCTTTCTTT
CDR3aa: CASSVRRANTEAFF

d_gene: -
j_gene: TRBJ2-5
abundance: few
v_gene: TRBV7-9
CDR3nt: TGTGCCAGCAGCTCCCGGGACTGGGTCGGTGGAGAGACCCAGTACTTC
CDR3aa: CASSSRDWVGGETQYF

d_gene: -
j_gene: TRBJ1-6
abundance: -
v_gene: TRBV6-5
CDR3nt: TGTGCCAGCAGCTACGACCCATCGGATCCCCTCCACTTT
CDR3aa: CASSYDPSDPLHF

d_gene: TRBD1
j_gene: TRBJ1-2
abundance: few
v_gene: TRBV7-8
CDR3nt: TGTGCCAGCAGCTTAGCCAGGACAGGAAACTATGGCTACACCTTC
CDR3aa: CASSLARTGNYGYTF

d_gene: TRBD1
j_gene: TRBJ1-5
abundance: many
v_gene: TRBV12-3/TRBV12-4
CDR3nt: TGTGCCAGCAGTCCGAACAGGGGGAAGTATCAGCCCCAGCATTTT
CDR3aa: CASSPNRGKYQPQHF

d_gene: -
j_gene: TRBJ2-1
abundance: few
v_gene: TRBV19
CDR3nt: TGTGCCAGTAGTTCCCAGACAGGCAATGAGCAGTTCTTC
CDR3aa: CASSSQTGNEQFF

d_gene: TRBD2
j_gene: TRBJ2-2
abundance: few
v_gene: TRBV7-8
CDR3nt: TGTGCCAGCAGCTTAGCGACTAGCGGGGCTACCGGGGAGCTGTTTTTT
CDR3aa: CASSLATSGATGELFF

d_gene: TRBD2
j_gene: TRBJ2-1
abundance: -
v_gene: TRBV12-3/TRBV12-4
CDR3nt: TGTGCCAGCAGTTCACTAGCGGGACTGAGGAATGAGCAGTTCTTC
CDR3aa: CASSSLAGLRNEQFF

d_gene: TRBD1
j_gene: TRBJ1-1
abundance: many
v_gene: TRBV12-3/TRBV12-4
CDR3nt: TGTGCCAGCAGTTCATTCTTAGACAGGGGGCTTACTGAAGCTTTCTTT
CDR3aa: CASSSFLDRGLTEAFF

d_gene: TRBD1
j_gene: TRBJ1-4
abundance: few
v_gene: TRBV27
CDR3nt: TGTGCCAGCAGTTCTAACTCAGGGGGCAAGGGTGAAAAACTGTTTTTT
CDR3aa: CASSSNSGGKGEKLFF

d_gene: -
j_gene: TRBJ1-6
abundance: few
v_gene: TRBV6-5
CDR3nt: TGTGCCAGCAGTTGGGGGAACCCACCCCTCCACTTT
CDR3aa: CASSWGNPPLHF

d_gene: -
j_gene: TRBJ2-7
abundance: -
v_gene: TRBV18
CDR3nt: TGTGCCAGCTCATCGAAACAGGGTTCCTACGAGCAGTACTTC
CDR3aa: CASSSKQGSYEQYF

d_gene: TRBD2
j_gene: TRBJ2-1
abundance: -
v_gene: TRBV2
CDR3nt: TGTGCCAGCAGGCCGACTAGCGAGAATAACAATGAGCAGTTCTTC
CDR3aa: CASRPTSENNNEQFF

d_gene: TRBD1
j_gene: TRBJ2-3
abundance: -
v_gene: TRBV6-1
CDR3nt: TGTGCCAGCAATCACAGGGGATTTAATAGCACAGATACGCAGTATTTT
CDR3aa: CASNHRGFNSTDTQYF

d_gene: -
j_gene: TRBJ2-1
abundance: -
v_gene: TRBV28
CDR3nt: TGTGCCAGCAGTTTAATAGACCAGCCCCCTCAGTTCTTC
CDR3aa: CASSLIDQPPQFF

d_gene: -
j_gene: TRBJ2-1
abundance: few
v_gene: TRBV2
CDR3nt: TGTGCCAGCAAAGTAGGACCGAATGAGCAGTTCTTC
CDR3aa: CASKVGPNEQFF

d_gene: -
j_gene: TRBJ1-2
abundance: -
v_gene: TRBV7-9
CDR3nt: TGTGCCAGCAGCTTAGTCGACTATGGCTACACCTTC
CDR3aa: CASSLVDYGYTF

d_gene: TRBD2
j_gene: TRBJ2-5
abundance: many
v_gene: TRBV10-3
CDR3nt: TGTGCCATCAGCGGACTAGGGGAGACCCAGTACTTC
CDR3aa: CAISGLGETQYF

d_gene: -
j_gene: TRBJ1-2
abundance: few
v_gene: TRBV5-1
CDR3nt: TGCGCCAGCAGCCACGACAGGAACTATGGCTACACCTTC
CDR3aa: CASSHDRNYGYTF

d_gene: TRBD1
j_gene: TRBJ2-1
abundance: -
v_gene: TRBV6-2/TRBV6-3
CDR3nt: TGTGCCAGCAGTTACGCCGGGACAGGGGTGTACAATGAGCAGTTCTTC
CDR3aa: CASSYAGTGVYNEQFF

d_gene: TRBD1
j_gene: TRBJ2-1
abundance: -
v_gene: TRBV24-1
CDR3nt: TGTGCCACCAGTGATTCCGGGACAGGGTACAATGAGCAGTTCTTC
CDR3aa: CATSDSGTGYNEQFF

d_gene: -
j_gene: TRBJ2-7
abundance: few
v_gene: TRBV6-2/TRBV6-3
CDR3nt: TGTGCCAGCAGTTATCGGGTCCCCTACGAGCAGTACTTC
CDR3aa: CASSYRVPYEQYF

d_gene: TRBD1
j_gene: TRBJ1-5
abundance: -
v_gene: TRBV28
CDR3nt: TGTGCCAGCAGTTTTAATACAGGGGGCGGCTATCAGCCCCAGCATTTT
CDR3aa: CASSFNTGGGYQPQHF

d_gene: -
j_gene: TRBJ1-2
abundance: many
v_gene: TRBV24-1
CDR3nt: TGTGCCACCAGGCCTTCCGGCACGGAATATGGCTACACCTTC
CDR3aa: CATRPSGTEYGYTF

d_gene: -
j_gene: TRBJ2-2
abundance: -
v_gene: TRBV12-3/TRBV12-4
CDR3nt: TGTGCCAGCAGAACCTACGAAGGGGGCGGGGAGCTGTTTTTT
CDR3aa: CASRTYEGGGELFF

d_gene: TRBD1
j_gene: TRBJ1-1
abundance: few
v_gene: TRBV6-5
CDR3nt: TGTGCCAGCAGTTACGGTTGGCAGGGGGCAAGTGAAGCTTTCTTT
CDR3aa: CASSYGWQGASEAFF

d_gene: TRBD1
j_gene: TRBJ1-5
abundance: -
v_gene: TRBV27
CDR3nt: TGTGCCAGCAGTTTATCGACAGGGTTTAATCAGCCCCAGCATTTT
CDR3aa: CASSLSTGFNQPQHF

d_gene: TRBD1
j_gene: TRBJ2-2
abundance: many
v_gene: TRBV2
CDR3nt: TGTGCCACCGGAGGATTCGACAGGGTGGTCACCGGGGAGCTGTTTTTT
CDR3aa: CATGGFDRVVTGELFF

d_gene: -
j_gene: TRBJ1-1
abundance: -
v_gene: TRBV7-9
CDR3nt: TGTGCCAGCAGCTTAGAAGGTCCGGGGGCAGGCACTGAAGCTTTCTTT
CDR3aa: CASSLEGPGAGTEAFF

d_gene: -
j_gene: TRBJ2-3
abundance: -
v_gene: TRBV7-9
CDR3nt: TGTGCCAGCAGTCATCATTATAACACAGATACGCAGTATTTT
CDR3aa: CASSHHYNTDTQYF

d_gene: TRBD1
j_gene: TRBJ2-3
abundance: few
v_gene: TRBV5-1
CDR3nt: TGCGCCAGCAGCTTGGGGGACAGGGGGCGATCAAGATTT
CDR3aa: CASSLGDRGRSRF

d_gene: TRBD1
j_gene: TRBJ2-1
abundance: -
v_gene: TRBV7-8
CDR3nt: TGTGCCAGCAGCCCCGCCGGGACAGGGTTTTCGCATGAGCAGTTCTTC
CDR3aa: CASSPAGTGFSHEQFF

d_gene: -
j_gene: TRBJ2-2
abundance: -
v_gene: TRBV9
CDR3nt: TGTGCCAGCAGCCTTCCCGGGACTAACACCGGGGAGCTGTTTTTT
CDR3aa: CASSLPGTNTGELFF

d_gene: -
j_gene: TRBJ1-1
abundance: many
v_gene: TRBV6-5
CDR3nt: TGTGCCAGCAGTTACTCTAAGACCCCCAGAGGCACTGAAGCTTTCTTT
CDR3aa: CASSYSKTPRGTEAFF

d_gene: -
j_gene: TRBJ2-3
abundance: few
v_gene: TRBV14
CDR3nt: TGTGCCAGCAGCCAAGTCTCAGCACGCCCCGAAACAGATACGCAGTATTTT
CDR3aa: CASSQVSARPETDTQYF

d_gene: -
j_gene: TRBJ1-1
abundance: -
v_gene: TRBV19
CDR3nt: TGTGCCAGTAGTCCTAGAGGATCGGGCACTGAAGCTTTCTTT
CDR3aa: CASSPRGSGTEAFF

d_gene: TRBD2
j_gene: TRBJ2-1
abundance: -
v_gene: TRBV3-1
CDR3nt: TGTGCCAGCAGCCAAGGGACTAGCGGGCTCTACAATGAGCAGTTCTTC
CDR3aa: CASSQGTSGLYNEQFF

d_gene: -
j_gene: TRBJ2-7
abundance: few
v_gene: TRBV12-3/TRBV12-4
CDR3nt: TGTGCCAGCAGTTTCAGGGAGTTGGGCTACGAGCAGTACTTC
CDR3aa: CASSFRELGYEQYF